Listed below are T cell receptor beta chains from one sample, sequenced in a study of a mutant IDH1 vaccine in newly diagnosed glioma. Method: immunoSEQ multiplex PCR; TCRdb's copy keeps in-frame clones and lacks some. Seen here are around 50,000 clones, approximately 84% observed once, and the top ten hold approximately 4.3%. These TCRs are of unknown antigen specificity. Sequenced material: PBMCs, taken from a glioma patient whose treatment included an IDH1 peptide vaccine. The receptors were gathered from a woman in her 30s with glioma. Some clones in this sample may be carry-over from other donors' samples. Each CDR3 is given with its conserved first and last residue. The D gene is left open where the match is weak. Clone size appears in some rows only: once, few, many, or a class for an expanded clone.

CDR3	DNA	size	D	V	J
CAWGAFSPNTEAFF	TGTGCCTGGGGCGCCTTCTCCCCAAACACTGAAGCTTTCTTT	-	-	TRBV30	TRBJ1-1
CASATGAAYEQYF	TGTGCCAGTGCCACCGGGGCGGCCTACGAGCAGTACTTC	-	-	TRBV19	TRBJ2-7
CASSLSAQGAYGYTF	TGTGCCAGCAGCTTGTCGGCCCAGGGGGCGTATGGCTACACCTTC	-	TRBD1	TRBV9	TRBJ1-2
CASGLAENEQYF	TGTGCCAGCGGACTAGCGGAAAACGAGCAGTACTTC	-	TRBD2	TRBV27	TRBJ2-7
CASSPHMNTEAFF	TGTGCCAGCAGCCCACACATGAACACTGAAGCTTTCTTT	-	-	TRBV7-3	TRBJ1-1
CASSRDRTSYEQYF	TGTGCCAGCAGTAGGGACAGGACCTCCTACGAGCAGTACTTC	-	TRBD1	TRBV6-1	TRBJ2-7
CASSKDNYGYTF	TGTGCCAGCAGCAAAGATAACTATGGCTACACCTTC	-	-	TRBV5-4	TRBJ1-2
CSVRTGEPEQYF	TGCAGCGTCCGGACAGGGGAACCCGAGCAGTACTTC	-	TRBD1	TRBV29-1	TRBJ2-7
CASSQTSGGETQYF	TGTGCCAGCAGCCAAACTAGCGGCGGGGAGACCCAGTACTTC	-	TRBD2	TRBV7-2	TRBJ2-5
CASSFGGEQYF	TGCGCCAGCAGTTTTGGTGGCGAGCAGTACTTC	few	-	TRBV10-1	TRBJ2-7
CASSLAVDSGRNYEQYF	TGTGCCAGCAGCTTAGCGGTGGACAGCGGGAGGAATTACGAGCAGTACTTC	-	TRBD2	TRBV7-9	TRBJ2-7
CASSLRGRGTVNQPQHF	TGTGCCAGCAGCTTAAGGGGCCGGGGGACAGTGAATCAGCCCCAGCATTTT	-	TRBD1	TRBV7-8	TRBJ1-5
CAWGSSGSEQYF	TGTGCCTGGGGCTCTTCTGGGAGCGAGCAGTACTTC	-	-	TRBV30	TRBJ2-7
CASSLDLKGVMNYGYTF	TGTGCCAGCAGCTTAGATCTAAAAGGGGTGATGAACTATGGCTACACCTTC	-	-	TRBV11-2	TRBJ1-2
CASSSTPGQQETQYF	TGTGCCAGCAGCTCGACGCCGGGACAGCAAGAGACCCAGTACTTC	few	TRBD1	TRBV7-6	TRBJ2-5
CASTLGQGTEAFF	TGTGCCAGCACCCTAGGGCAGGGGACTGAAGCTTTCTTT	-	-	TRBV7-9	TRBJ1-1
CASSPGGGANTEAFF	TGCGCCAGCAGCCCGGGAGGGGGGGCGAACACTGAAGCTTTCTTT	-	-	TRBV5-1	TRBJ1-1
CASSLFGGAGNTIYF	TGTGCCAGCAGTTTATTTGGGGGGGCTGGAAACACCATATATTTT	-	-	TRBV27	TRBJ1-3
CASSLQANYGYTF	TGTGCCAGCAGCCTACAGGCCAACTATGGCTACACCTTC	-	-	TRBV5-6	TRBJ1-2
CASSLWDGIGGQGEDSNQPQHF	TGTGCCAGCAGTTTATGGGATGGGATTGGGGGACAGGGTGAAGATAGCAATCAGCCCCAGCATTTT	-	TRBD1	TRBV28	TRBJ1-5
CASSPIQGELLNTEAFF	TGCGCCAGCAGCCCGATTCAGGGGGAACTATTGAACACTGAAGCTTTCTTT	few	TRBD1	TRBV4-1	TRBJ1-1
CASSSRQNNQPQHF	TGTGCCAGCAGCTCTCGACAGAACAATCAGCCCCAGCATTTT	-	-	TRBV13	TRBJ1-5
CASSMSGGDTEAFF	TGTGCCAGTAGTATGAGCGGGGGGGACACTGAAGCTTTCTTT	-	-	TRBV19	TRBJ1-1
CASSLAGTTGYTF	TGCGCCAGCAGCTTGGCCGGGACAACTGGCTACACCTTC	-	-	TRBV5-1	TRBJ1-2
CASRGLNTEAFF	TGCGCCAGCAGGGGCCTGAACACTGAAGCTTTCTTT	-	-	TRBV10-1	TRBJ1-1
CASSSPGQGLTEAFF	TGTGCCAGCAGCTCACCGGGACAGGGTCTGACTGAAGCTTTCTTT	-	TRBD1	TRBV7-2	TRBJ1-1
CASSFDRLNTEAFF	TGTGCCAGCAGCTTCGACAGACTGAACACTGAAGCTTTCTTT	-	-	TRBV7-8	TRBJ1-1
CASSDGLTAPGVDYGYTF	TGTGCCAGCAGTGACGGACTCACCGCCCCGGGAGTCGACTATGGCTACACCTTC	-	-	TRBV6-1	TRBJ1-2
CASSVGGLGGGDIQYF	TGTGCCAGCAGCGTAGGAGGACTAGGGGGAGGAGACATTCAGTACTTC	-	-	TRBV9	TRBJ2-4
CASSDGTSVYTGELFF	TGTGCCAGCAGCGACGGGACTAGCGTATACACCGGGGAGCTGTTTTTT	-	TRBD2	TRBV7-6	TRBJ2-2
CASSPRGGAVANTGELFF	TGTGCCAGCAGTCCCCGGGGGGGGGCAGTCGCGAACACCGGGGAGCTGTTTTTT	-	TRBD2	TRBV25-1	TRBJ2-2
CATSSGQPYEQYF	TGTGCCACCAGCTCGGGACAACCCTACGAGCAGTACTTC	-	-	TRBV15	TRBJ2-7